This TCR beta chain emerged from a study of cytomegalovirus exposure and HLA in healthy donors. Trimming took off 3 bases at V and 2 bases at J, with 17 bases between the two ends. CDR1 and CDR2 (germline): MDHEN, SYDVKM. The CDR3 is made up of 16 amino acids. Use of 60 Vbeta and 13 Jbeta primers characterized the PCR. TCRdb's copy holds only in-frame clones and misses some; the assay was immunoSEQ multiplex PCR. This table holds under 130,000 clones, around 82% found once. This clone has just a few counts. The source material was PBMCs. The clonotype was recovered from a woman aged 18-29 years in good health and CMV-seropositive. The gene calls are TRBV28 and TRBJ2-7; D gene unclear. Written as DNA, the CDR3 is TGTGCCAGCAGTTTTTCCTGGGCAACTGACCCCTACGAGCAGTACTTC. Translating it yields CASSFSWATDPYEQYF.